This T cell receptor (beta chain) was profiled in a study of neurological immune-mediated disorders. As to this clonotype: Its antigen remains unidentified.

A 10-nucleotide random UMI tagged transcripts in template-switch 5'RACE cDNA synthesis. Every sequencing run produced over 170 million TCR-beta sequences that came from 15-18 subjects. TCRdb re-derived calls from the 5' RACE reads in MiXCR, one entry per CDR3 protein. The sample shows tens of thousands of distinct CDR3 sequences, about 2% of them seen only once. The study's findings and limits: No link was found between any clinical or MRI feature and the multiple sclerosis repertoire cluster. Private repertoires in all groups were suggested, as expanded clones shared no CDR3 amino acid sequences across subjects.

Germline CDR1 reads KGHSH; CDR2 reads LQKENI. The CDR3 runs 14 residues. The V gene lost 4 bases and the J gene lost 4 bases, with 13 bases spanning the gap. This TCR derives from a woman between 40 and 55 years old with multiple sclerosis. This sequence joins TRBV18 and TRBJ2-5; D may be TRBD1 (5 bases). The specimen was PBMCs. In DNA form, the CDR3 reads TGTGCCAGCTCACAACAGGATTCCATAGAGACCCAGTACTTC. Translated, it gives CASSQQDSIETQYF.